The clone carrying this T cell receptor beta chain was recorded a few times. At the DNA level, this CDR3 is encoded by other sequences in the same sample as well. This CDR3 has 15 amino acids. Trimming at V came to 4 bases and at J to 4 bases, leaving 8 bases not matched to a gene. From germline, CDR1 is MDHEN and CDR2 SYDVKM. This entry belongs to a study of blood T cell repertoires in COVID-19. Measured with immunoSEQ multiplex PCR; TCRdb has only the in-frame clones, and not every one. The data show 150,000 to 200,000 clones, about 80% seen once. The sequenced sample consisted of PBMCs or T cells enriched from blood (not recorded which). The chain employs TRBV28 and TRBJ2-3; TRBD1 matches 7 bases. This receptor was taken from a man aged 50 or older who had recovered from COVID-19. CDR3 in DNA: TGTGCCAGCAGTTCCCCCGGGCAGGGGGCAGATACGCAGTATTTT. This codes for CASSSPGQGADTQYF.